A single sample is the source of the 21 T cell receptor beta chains below, sequenced in a study of cytomegalovirus exposure and HLA in healthy donors. Researchers ran the PCR with 60 Vbeta and 13 Jbeta primers. Measured with immunoSEQ multiplex PCR; TCRdb has only the in-frame clones, and not every one. The table records roughly 200,000 clones, about 80% of them present only once. The sample taken for sequencing was PBMCs. Receptors were obtained from a woman aged 40 to 50 in good health and CMV-seronegative.

The V gene is TRBV7-2, the J gene TRBJ2-1; 10 nucleotides line up with TRBD2. This CDR3 spans 17 amino acids. The V and J ends lost 5 bases and 3 bases, in that order; junction bases with no gene match: 10. Germline CDR1 is SGHTA and CDR2 is FQGNSA. The CDR3 bases are TGTGCCAGCAGCGCGCCCCCCAGGACTAGCGGCTACAATGAGCAGTTCTTC. Its protein is CASSAPPRTSGYNEQFF.

Only a few counts were recorded for this clone. The chain employs TRBV30 and TRBJ1-2; 10 nucleotides match TRBD1. This CDR3 comprises 16 residues. Trimming took 2 bases from V and 8 from J; bases not matched to a gene: 14. Germline V gives CDR1 GTSNPN, CDR2 SVGIG (reference sequence). DNA for the CDR3: TGTGCCTGGAGTCTCTATCCGGGACAGGGGACGCGAGGCTACACCTTC. This sequence encodes CAWSLYPGQGTRGYTF.

This CDR3 reads CASSPNYEQYF. For the CDR3, the DNA is TGTGCCAGCAGCCCAAACTACGAGCAGTACTTC. The chain uses TRBV7-2 and TRBJ2-7; no clear D gene. V was pared by 5 bases and J by 3 bases, with 5 bases between. The CDR3 is made up of 11 amino acids. The germline V gene has CDR1 SGHTA and CDR2 FQGNSA. Full variable domain (rest looked up from reference TRBV7-2 and TRBJ2-7): GAGVSQSPSNKVTEKGKDVELRCDPISGHTALYWYRQSLGQGLEFLIYFQGNSAPDKSGLPSDRFSAERTGGSVSTLTIQRTQQEDSAVYLCASSPNYEQYFGPGTRLTVT.

In its sample, this clone ranks as medium-sized. J is TRBJ2-1 and V is TRBV19; maybe TRBD2 (5 bases). This CDR3 has 14 amino acids. CDR1 is LNHDA and CDR2 is SQIVND in the germline V gene (reference sequence). V was cut by 5 bases and J by 7 bases, with 15 bases left in between. The CDR3 nucleotides are TGTGCCAGTAGTCCCGACGGGATCTGGAATGAGCAGTTCTTC. As protein: CASSPDGIWNEQFF.

V gene TRBV21-1 combines with J gene TRBJ1-5; TRBD1 is the table's D call, not checked against the DNA. TRBV21-1 is listed as a pseudogene. The CDR3 has 16 amino acids. CDR3: CASSKAGEGGNQPQHF. The CDR3 DNA reads TGTGCCAGCAGCAAAGCAGGGGAAGGGGGCAATCAGCCCCAGCATTTT.

The rearrangement uses TRBV6-1 and TRBJ1-4; D gene uncertain. In germline, CDR1 is MNHNS, CDR2 SASEGT. The CDR3 runs to 15 residues. The V and J ends lost 7 bases and 0 bases respectively, with 12 bases between them. CDR3 loop: CASKLVPATNEKLFF. In DNA form, the CDR3 reads TGTGCCAGCAAGCTTGTACCCGCAACTAATGAAAAACTGTTTTTT.

The V gene is TRBV4-2, the J gene TRBJ2-7, with 7 bases that match TRBD1. V gave up 2 bases and J gave up 3 bases; unmatched junction bases: 10. Germline loops: CDR1 LGHNA, CDR2 YNFKEQ. The CDR3 has 16 residues. CDR3 sequence (DNA): TGTGCCAGCAGCCAACTCCTCGGGACAGAGCGCTACGAGCAGTACTTC. As protein: CASSQLLGTERYEQYF.

The V call is TRBV4-1, the J call TRBJ1-3; 10 bases agree with TRBD1. J lost 2 bases, V lost 0 bases, and 16 bases had no gene match. Germline CDR1 reads MGHRA; CDR2 reads YSYEKL. This CDR3 spans 21 amino acids. As DNA, the CDR3 is TGCGCCAGCAGCCAAGATTTCAAATCTACGACAGGGGGCGCGACTGGAAACACCATATATTTT. This codes for CASSQDFKSTTGGATGNTIYF.

This clone was detected only a few times. This sequence joins TRBV29-1 and TRBJ2-7; a possible D gene is TRBD1 (6 bases). The V end was cut by 6 bases, the J end by 6 bases, with 12 bases between. The CDR3 is made up of 11 amino acids. Germline values: CDR1 SQVTM, CDR2 ANQGSEA. The CDR3 coding sequence is TGCAGCGTGTTGACAGGAAGCGAGCAGTACTTC. Protein product: CSVLTGSEQYF.

This chain connects TRBV6-5 to TRBJ2-5; the D is unclear. The CDR3 is 16 amino acids. Between the trimmed V and J ends, which lost 2 bases and 5 bases, there was a span of 18 bases. Germline assignment: CDR1 MNHEY and CDR2 SVGAGI. The CDR3 DNA reads TGTGCCAGCAGTTACGGGCATGGAAGTATTCGGGAGACCCAGTACTTC. Amino acids: CASSYGHGSIRETQYF.

The chain has TRBV7-8 and TRBJ1-1; 11 bases are shared with TRBD1. CDR3 size: 15 residues. The V segment lost 5 bases and the J segment 4 bases; nucleotides outside the gene matches: 6. Per germline, CDR1 SGHVS and CDR2 FQNEAQ. This chain's CDR3 is CASSRWGTGGTEAFF. CDR3 DNA sequence: TGTGCCAGCAGCAGGTGGGGGACAGGGGGCACTGAAGCTTTCTTT.

The rearrangement links TRBV19 to TRBJ2-5; TRBD2 is a possible D gene (6 bases). This CDR3 contains 16 residues. Germline CDR1 LNHDA, CDR2 SQIVND (reference sequence). Trimming left V 3 bases short and J 2 bases short, with 16 bases between. CDR3 bases: TGTGCCAGTAGTATGAAACAGTGGGGGAGGCAAGAGACCCAGTACTTC. This gives the protein CASSMKQWGRQETQYF.

The chain combines TRBV30 with TRBJ1-4; D ambiguous. Trimming shortened V by 0 bases and J by 5 bases, and 10 bases separated the two germline ends. The CDR3 runs 14 residues. Germline V lookup: CDR1 GTSNPN, CDR2 SVGIG (reference sequence). The DNA for the CDR3 is TGTGCCTGGAGTGTTGGAGGAGCGAATGAAAAACTGTTTTTT. Protein sequence: CAWSVGGANEKLFF.

The chain couples TRBV7-9 to TRBJ1-6; no clear D gene. The CDR3 covers 16 residues. Germline CDR1 reads SEHNR; CDR2 reads FQNEAQ (reference sequence). Trimming cost V 3 bases and J 6 bases, with 15 bases left between them. The CDR3 reads CASSFRSPGVNSPLHF. The DNA for the CDR3 is TGTGCCAGCAGCTTCCGATCGCCGGGAGTTAATTCACCCCTCCACTTT.

The V and J genes are TRBV7-9 and TRBJ2-1, with 10 bases matching TRBD1. Looked up from germline, CDR1 is SEHNR and CDR2 is FQNEAQ (reference sequence). Trimming took 0 bases from V and 9 from J; bases not matched to a gene: 5. This CDR3 has 15 residues. CDR3 in amino acids: CASSLAGTGVGEQFF. For the CDR3, the DNA is TGTGCCAGCAGCTTAGCAGGGACAGGGGTTGGTGAGCAGTTCTTC.

The rearrangement links TRBV27 to TRBJ2-5, with 10 nucleotides matching TRBD2. Germline CDR1 and CDR2: MNHEY and SMNVEV (reference sequence). The CDR3 is 15 residues long. J was trimmed by 1 base and V by 5 bases; bases with no gene match: 4. The CDR3 DNA follows: TGTGCCAGCAGTACCCTAGCGGGGGCCCAAGAGACCCAGTACTTC. Translating it yields CASSTLAGAQETQYF.

The gene calls are TRBV5-6 and TRBJ2-3, with unresolved D. CDR1 SGHDT and CDR2 YYEEEE come from the germline V gene. Trimming cost V 5 bases and J 11 bases, with 15 bases left between them. The CDR3 length is 12 residues. Here the CDR3 DNA reads TGTGCCAGCAGTGCGTCCCGATACAGGCAGTATTTT. It codes for CASSASRYRQYF.

The chain carries TRBV5-4 and TRBJ2-1; 8 bases agree with TRBD1. CDR1 is SGHNT, CDR2 YYREEE, per germline (reference sequence). The CDR3 sequence is 17 residues long. J was trimmed by 8 bases and V by 4 bases; bases with no gene match: 17. The CDR3 loop is CASSPSLDRGSGDEQFF. CDR3 sequence (DNA): TGTGCCAGCAGCCCCAGCCTCGACAGGGGATCAGGCGATGAGCAGTTCTTC.

This clone was observed a few times. The chain links TRBV6-4 to TRBJ1-6; 8 positions agree with TRBD1. This CDR3 region has 14 residues. Per germline, CDR1 MRHNA and CDR2 SNTAGT. V shed 6 bases and J 7 bases; nucleotides not matched to a gene: 5. The CDR3 sequence: CASSADRVNSPLHF. The DNA of the CDR3 is TGTGCCAGCAGCGCGGACAGGGTGAATTCACCCCTCCACTTT.

A few counts support this clone. The chain has TRBV5-6 and TRBJ2-1, with 8 nucleotides matching TRBD1. The CDR3 is 13 amino acids. Germline V gives CDR1 SGHDT, CDR2 YYEEEE. After removal of 3 bases from V and 8 bases from J, the junction contained 4 bases not matched to a gene. The DNA of the CDR3 is TGTGCCAGCAGCTCCACGGACAGGGATGAGCAGTTCTTC. It is translated as CASSSTDRDEQFF.

The CDR3 nucleotides read TGCAGCGTTGTTGCAGGTCTTAACTACGAGCAGTACTTC. Translation gives CSVVAGLNYEQYF. This chain uses TRBV29-1 with TRBJ2-7, with D unclear. Germline CDR1 reads SQVTM; CDR2 reads ANQGSEA. The CDR3 is made up of 13 amino acids. Between the trimmed V and J ends, which lost 4 bases and 3 bases, there was a span of 13 bases.